Presented here are 7 T cell receptor beta chains from one specimen sequenced in a study of T cells in Graves' hyperthyroidism and ophthalmopathy. The TCR beta CDR3 regions underwent amplification using RNA transcripts as the source. First-round RT-PCR with HTBI primers amplified the TCR CDR3 region. TCRdb used MiXCR to reprocess the multiplex PCR reads, holding one entry per CDR3 protein. The data show 480,000 or so distinct CDR3 sequences, 46% seen once. Sequencing used peripheral blood or thyroid tissue (not recorded which). The receptors shown here come from an adult woman with Graves' disease, either hyperthyroidism or ophthalmopathy (not recorded which).

Only one count was recorded for this clonotype. The V call is TRBV29-1, the J call TRBJ2-2; no definite D call. In germline, CDR1 is SQVTM, CDR2 ANQGSEA. The CDR3 runs 10 residues. DNA for the CDR3: TGCGGCGCTGGAACCGGGGAGCTGTTTTTT. Protein: CGAGTGELFF.

V and J are TRBV2 and TRBJ1-5, with TRBD1 matching over 7 bases. Germline V lookup: CDR1 SNHLY, CDR2 FYNNEI. V trimming: 4 bases; J trimming: 6 bases; junction bases outside the gene matches: 9. CDR3 length equals 15 residues. The CDR3 bases are TGTGCCAGCAGTGTTGGAGGGGGCGCGGGTCAGCCCCAGCATTTT. Its translation is CASSVGGGAGQPQHF.

This clonotype came up many times. CDR3 DNA sequence: TGTGCCAGCAGCTTAGCCCTACGGGTCCAGTACTTC. Its protein is CASSLALRVQYF. The chain uses TRBV7-2 and TRBJ2-5; D gene unclear. The CDR3 runs 12 residues. Germline lookup yields CDR1 SGHTA and CDR2 FQGNSA. V gave up 0 bases and J gave up 10 bases, with 9 bases separating them.

The chain recombines TRBV24-1 with TRBJ2-7; no reliable D call. The CDR3 contains 14 residues. Trimming removed 6 bases at V and 2 bases at J, with 13 bases between. Germline V gene lookup returns CDR1 KGHDR and CDR2 SFDVKD. CDR3 region: CATSSSGRAYEQYF. The CDR3 nucleotides are TGTGCCACCAGTTCCTCAGGCAGAGCCTACGAGCAGTACTTC.

The V call is TRBV19, the J call TRBJ1-5; 10 positions match TRBD1. The V and J ends lost 10 bases and 0 bases, in that order; junction bases with no gene match: 12. Germline CDR1 LNHDA, CDR2 SQIVND (reference sequence). This CDR3 has 17 amino acids. CDR3 DNA sequence: TGTGCCACCCGGACCGGGACAGGGGTCAATAGCAATCAGCCCCAGCATTTT. This sequence encodes CATRTGTGVNSNQPQHF.

This clonotype was recorded at least ten times. The gene calls are TRBV24-1 and TRBJ1-4; TRBD1 agrees at 9 bases. This CDR3 contains 15 residues. Germline trimming cut 3 bases from V and 6 bases from J; bases unmatched to any gene: 4. Per the germline V gene, CDR1 is KGHDR and CDR2 is SFDVKD. The chain's CDR3 is CATSDPGQGHEKLFF. CDR3 nucleotides: TGTGCCACCAGTGATCCGGGACAGGGACATGAAAAACTGTTTTTT.

This clonotype was counted at least ten times. This chain joins TRBV6-1 and TRBJ1-1; the D is unclear. Per the germline V gene, CDR1 is MNHNS and CDR2 is SASEGT. The CDR3 spans 14 residues. Trimming took 2 bases from V and 2 from J, leaving 9 bases between them. CDR3 amino acids: CASSEHSVNTEAFF. CDR3 DNA: TGTGCCAGCAGTGAACACAGCGTTAACACTGAAGCTTTCTTT.